Listed here are 25 T cell receptor beta chains from one sample, sequenced in a study of naive and memory T cell subsets. Study-level findings and limits: Especially in CD8 cells, naive repertoires contained a few larger clonotypes, possibly CD45RA-re-expressing memory cells.

Both TRBC1 and TRBC2 were covered by a beta constant-region primer of two equimolar oligonucleotides. Ligated cDNA was amplified by four rounds of PCR with nested alpha and beta constant-region primers and SP2. In TCRdb, the UMI-ligation and nested PCR reads were re-called with MiXCR into one record per CDR3 protein. Here the sample spans some 82,000 distinct CDR3 sequences, about 11% being singletons. These receptors' targets are unknown. The sequenced sample was naive CD4+ T cells from blood. These TCRs come from a human donor in good health.

V gene TRBV10-3 combines with J gene TRBJ1-2; D unclear. Germline CDR1 reads ENHRY; CDR2 reads SYGVKD. V shed 3 bases and J shed 4 bases, with 9 bases lying between them. This CDR3 has 13 amino acids. The CDR3 nucleotides are TGTGCCATCAGTGATGACGGAGGCTATGGCTACACCTTC. Translation: CAISDDGGYGYTF.

This clonotype was detected ten times or more. The chain combines TRBV13 with TRBJ2-3, with D hard to call. Germline V lookup: CDR1 PRHDT, CDR2 FYEKMQ (reference sequence). Trimming took 5 bases from V and 6 from J, leaving 12 bases between them. The CDR3 totals 13 residues. The CDR3: CASSVTRGDTQYF. CDR3 nucleotides: TGTGCCAGCAGCGTCACCCGCGGCGATACGCAGTATTTT.

The gene calls are TRBV29-1 and TRBJ1-4; 8 nucleotides line up with TRBD1. CDR3 length: 16 residues. V dropped 6 bases and J dropped 7; count of bases not matched to a gene: 16. Germline V lookup: CDR1 SQVTM, CDR2 ANQGSEA. CDR3 in amino acids: CSVRAGGRTQSEKLFF. CDR3 DNA sequence: TGCAGCGTCCGCGCAGGGGGCCGGACTCAGAGTGAAAAACTGTTTTTT.

This clonotype was counted only a few times. The chain combines TRBV10-3 with TRBJ1-1; D is undetermined. This CDR3 is built from 13 residues. Per germline, CDR1 ENHRY and CDR2 SYGVKD. Trimming removed 3 bases at V and 2 bases at J, with 7 bases between. In nucleotides, the CDR3 is TGTGCCATCAGTGATCAGGCAAACACTGAAGCTTTCTTT. This sequence encodes CAISDQANTEAFF.

This clonotype has just a few counts. The V call is TRBV7-2, the J call TRBJ2-5; D tentatively reads TRBD1 or TRBD2 (5 bases each). The CDR3 sequence is 13 residues long. V lost 5 bases and J lost 5, with 12 bases in between. Germline V gene lookup returns CDR1 SGHTA and CDR2 FQGNSA. In DNA form, the CDR3 reads TGTGCCAGCAGCCAGGGACGGCGGGAGACCCAGTACTTC. Its translation: CASSQGRRETQYF.

This clonotype showed up just a few times. The V and J genes are TRBV7-2 and TRBJ1-3; 10 positions agree with TRBD1. V lost 3 bases and J lost 1; bases outside the gene matches: 3. CDR1 and CDR2 from the germline V gene are SGHTA and FQGNSA. The CDR3 sequence is 16 residues long. In DNA form, the CDR3 reads TGTGCCAGCAGCTTGGGGACAGGGGCTTCTGGAAACACCATATATTTT. Its protein product is CASSLGTGASGNTIYF.

CDR3 sequence reads: CATRQGAVNEQFF. In DNA form, the CDR3 reads TGTGCCACCCGACAGGGGGCAGTCAATGAGCAGTTCTTC. J is TRBJ2-1 and V is TRBV5-4, with 10 bases identical to TRBD1. CDR1 and CDR2 (germline): SGHNT, YYREEE (reference sequence). J was trimmed by 6 bases and V by 9 bases; bases with no gene match: 6. The CDR3 runs to 13 residues. Full variable domain (remainder filled in from reference TRBV5-4 and TRBJ2-1): ETGVTQSPTHLIKTRGQQVTLRCSSQSGHNTVSWYQQALGQGPQFIFQYYREEENGRGNFPPRFSGLQFPNYSSELNVNALELDDSALYLCATRQGAVNEQFFGPGTRLTVL.

This clonotype showed up many times. The rearrangement links TRBV24-1 to TRBJ2-7; 8 bases line up with TRBD1. Trimming at V came to 3 bases and at J to 3 bases, leaving 3 bases not matched to a gene. Germline CDR1 and CDR2: KGHDR and SFDVKD. The CDR3 extends over 14 amino acids. CDR3 in amino acids: CATSDAGQGYEQYF. CDR3 bases: TGTGCCACCAGTGATGCTGGACAGGGCTACGAGCAGTACTTC.

This clonotype was found a few times. This rearrangement joins TRBV15 to TRBJ2-5; TRBD1 matches 7 bases. Germline-derived CDR1 and CDR2 are LNHNV and YYDKDF (reference sequence). V shed 2 bases, J shed 2 bases, and the junction held 8 bases outside the gene matches. The CDR3 consists of 16 residues. The CDR3 DNA sequence: TGTGCCACCAGCAGATCATACAGGGGTCGTCAAGAGACCCAGTACTTC. Its protein is CATSRSYRGRQETQYF.

This clonotype was counted ten times or more. J is TRBJ2-3 and V is TRBV19, with unresolved D. This CDR3 spans 13 amino acids. With 10 bases removed from V and 4 bases from J, the gap between germline ends came to 15 bases. Germline V gene sequence: CDR1 LNHDA, CDR2 SQIVND (reference sequence). The CDR3 coding sequence is TGTGCCACAACACAACGCAGCGCAGATACGCAGTATTTT. This sequence encodes CATTQRSADTQYF. The whole variable domain, filled in from reference TRBV19 and TRBJ2-3, reads DGGITQSPKYLFRKEGQNVTLSCEQNLNHDAMYWYRQDPGQGLRLIYYSQIVNDFQKGDIAEGYSVSREKKESFPLTVTSAQKNPTAFYLCATTQRSADTQYFGPGTRLTVL.

This sequence joins TRBV19 and TRBJ1-5; no firm D call. V was clipped by 3 bases and J by 1 base, with 10 bases between them. This CDR3 comprises 15 residues. Germline-derived CDR1 and CDR2 are LNHDA and SQIVND (reference sequence). The CDR3 sequence is CASSIGGVSNQPQHF. CDR3 nucleotides: TGTGCCAGTAGTATCGGCGGGGTGAGCAATCAGCCCCAGCATTTT.

The chain links TRBV15 to TRBJ1-2; tentatively, D is TRBD1 (6 bases). This CDR3 spans 14 amino acids. Looked up from germline, CDR1 is LNHNV and CDR2 is YYDKDF (reference sequence). The V end lost 3 bases, the J end lost 4 bases, and 12 bases lay between the germline ends. The CDR3 bases are TGTGCCACCAGCAGGGCCGGGACAATCTATGGCTACACCTTC. Translation: CATSRAGTIYGYTF.

This clonotype was seen a few times. In nucleotides, the CDR3 is TGTGCCAGCAGCCTTCTTACAGCGGGGGGTCCCGGGGAGCTGTTTTTT. Amino acid sequence: CASSLLTAGGPGELFF. This chain uses TRBV4-2 with TRBJ2-2; 9 bases are shared with TRBD2. CDR1 and CDR2 from the germline V gene are LGHNA and YNFKEQ. The CDR3 contains 16 residues. The V and J ends lost 4 bases and 6 bases, in that order; junction bases with no gene match: 9.

This chain links TRBV7-3 with TRBJ2-3, with D tentatively TRBD2 (6 bases). Trimming shortened V by 3 bases and J by 3 bases, and 13 bases separated the two germline ends. The CDR3 extends over 15 amino acids. Germline CDR1 and CDR2: SGHTA and FQGTGA. The CDR3 loop reads CASSFSGGITDTQYF. CDR3 nucleotides: TGTGCCAGCAGCTTTTCTGGGGGGATTACAGATACGCAGTATTTT.

V and J are TRBV6-5 and TRBJ2-7; 8 bases align to TRBD1. Germline CDR1 and CDR2: MNHEY and SVGAGI. V gave up 5 bases and J gave up 7 bases; unmatched junction bases: 4. There are 12 residues in the CDR3. The CDR3 nucleotides are TGTGCCAGCAGTCGACAGGGGACTGAGCAGTACTTC. Residues: CASSRQGTEQYF.

This clonotype was seen a few times. The rearrangement uses TRBV12-3 or TRBV12-4 and TRBJ1-3; D is uncertain. Between the trimmed V and J ends, which lost 10 bases and 5 bases, there was a span of 15 bases. The CDR3 has 13 residues. CDR3 region: CAIQPGTRNTIYF. The CDR3 nucleotides read TGTGCCATCCAACCAGGAACTCGAAACACCATATATTTT.

The V call is TRBV10-3, the J call TRBJ2-7; TRBD1 matches at 8 bases. Trimming cost V 8 bases and J 2 bases; bases outside gene matches: 5. Germline CDR1 is ENHRY and CDR2 is SYGVKD. The CDR3 runs to 13 residues. The CDR3 region has the DNA TGTGCCATCCAGGGACAGGTGACCTACGAGCAGTACTTC. As protein: CAIQGQVTYEQYF.

V and J are TRBV18 and TRBJ1-4; D is unresolved. V was trimmed by 2 bases and J by 8 bases, leaving 12 bases between them. The CDR3 length is 14 residues. Per the germline V gene, CDR1 is KGHSH and CDR2 is LQKENI. CDR3 amino acids: CASSPIPVREKLFF. The CDR3 nucleotides read TGTGCCAGCTCACCAATCCCGGTTCGAGAAAAACTGTTTTTT.

V gene TRBV29-1 combines with J gene TRBJ1-2, with unresolved D. Trimming removed 4 bases at V and 5 bases at J, with 14 bases between. There are 13 residues in the CDR3. CDR1 and CDR2 from the germline V gene are SQVTM and ANQGSEA. In DNA form, the CDR3 reads TGCAGCGTTGGTCCCAGGACCCCTTATGGCTACACCTTC. This gives the protein CSVGPRTPYGYTF. Full variable domain (outside the CDR3, taken from reference TRBV29-1 and TRBJ1-2): SAVISQKPSRDICQRGTSLTIQCQVDSQVTMMFWYRQQPGQSLTLIATANQGSEATYESGFVIDKFPISRPNLTFSTLTVSNMSPEDSSIYLCSVGPRTPYGYTFGSGTRLTVV.

The chain carries TRBV20-1 and TRBJ1-1, with unresolved D. This CDR3 region has 13 residues. Germline V gene lookup returns CDR1 DFQATT and CDR2 SNEGSKA (reference sequence). The germline V and J ends were trimmed by 6 bases and 8 bases, with 19 bases remaining between them. CDR3 in amino acids: CSANFPMATEAFF. The CDR3 coding sequence is TGCAGTGCGAACTTCCCGATGGCAACAGAAGCTTTCTTT.

The sample holds a few counts of this clonotype. The chain carries TRBV7-2 and TRBJ2-1; D gene uncertain. Germline loops: CDR1 SGHTA, CDR2 FQGNSA. V lost 5 bases to trimming and J lost 9 bases, with 8 bases between them. CDR3 length equals 11 residues. The CDR3 DNA is TGTGCCAGCAGCCGAGTGGGTGAGCAGTTCTTC. Its protein is CASSRVGEQFF.

This clonotype was seen only a few times. This rearrangement joins TRBV12-3 or TRBV12-4 to TRBJ2-3, with 9 bases fitting TRBD1. After removal of 4 bases from V and 2 bases from J, the junction contained 4 bases not matched to a gene. The CDR3 consists of 15 residues. The CDR3 region is CASSSGTGLTDTQYF. The CDR3 DNA reads TGTGCCAGCAGTTCCGGGACAGGGCTCACAGATACGCAGTATTTT.

This clonotype was seen a few times. The V gene is TRBV19, the J gene TRBJ1-1, with D uncertain. V dropped 8 bases and J dropped 2 bases, with 9 bases sitting between them. This CDR3 is built from 12 residues. Germline-derived CDR1 and CDR2 are LNHDA and SQIVND (reference sequence). The DNA for the CDR3 is TGTGCCAGTCAAATGCTCAACACTGAAGCTTTCTTT. As protein: CASQMLNTEAFF.

The chain combines TRBV12-3 or TRBV12-4 with TRBJ1-5, with D possibly being TRBD1 (5 bases). The CDR3 length is 14 residues. The V end lost 5 bases, the J end lost 9 bases, and 17 bases lay between the germline ends. The CDR3 loop reads CASSPRQGYGPQHF. In DNA, the CDR3 is TGTGCCAGCAGTCCGCGTCAGGGTTACGGGCCCCAGCATTTT.

V is TRBV3-1 and J is TRBJ2-7, with 7 bases identical to TRBD2. CDR3 length equals 15 residues. Trimming cost V 1 base and J 2 bases; bases outside gene matches: 5. Germline CDR1 LGHDT, CDR2 YNNKEL (reference sequence). The CDR3 DNA is TGTGCCAGCAGCCAAGTCAGCGGGGCCCCCTACGAGCAGTACTTC. It codes for CASSQVSGAPYEQYF.